A selection of T cell receptor beta chains follows, all from one sample in a study of T cells in Graves' hyperthyroidism and ophthalmopathy. TCRdb re-called the multiplex PCR reads through MiXCR, storing one row per CDR3 protein. Of hundreds of thousands of distinct CDR3 sequences detected, 16% appear once; the ten largest clones hold more than 25%. The material sequenced was blood. The origin of the receptors is a young woman with Graves' ophthalmopathy. The CDR3 runs from the conserved cysteine through the conserved F or W. The order of the fields is D gene, V gene, J gene, clone size, CDR3 DNA, CDR3 protein. D genes are given only for firm matches. The size entry is marked missing in some rows and otherwise reads once, few, many or a size class.

D: -
V: TRBV10-3
J: TRBJ2-5
size: many
DNA: TGTGCCATCAGTGAGCACACGGACTCCGGGACCCAGTACTTC
CDR3: CAISEHTDSGTQYF

D: -
V: TRBV28
J: TRBJ1-2
size: once
DNA: TGTGCCAGCAAACAGGGCTATGGCTACACCTTC
CDR3: CASKQGYGYTF

D: TRBD1
V: TRBV28
J: TRBJ1-5
size: many
DNA: TGTGCCACCGTCGGACAGGGCGGTCAGCCCCAGCATTTT
CDR3: CATVGQGGQPQHF

D: -
V: TRBV9
J: TRBJ1-1
size: many
DNA: TGTGCCAGCAGCCAAGGACACAACACTGAAGCTTTCTTT
CDR3: CASSQGHNTEAFF

D: -
V: TRBV6-1
J: TRBJ1-4
size: many
DNA: TGTGCCAGCAGCTCGACAGAAAATGAAAAACTGTTTTTT
CDR3: CASSSTENEKLFF

D: -
V: TRBV19
J: TRBJ2-2
size: -
DNA: TGTGCCAGTAGTCTGCAGACAGGAACGAACACCGGGGAGCTGTTTTTT
CDR3: CASSLQTGTNTGELFF

D: -
V: TRBV30
J: TRBJ2-5
size: many
DNA: TGTGCCTGGAGTGTAGCCCGGGAGACCCAGTACTTC
CDR3: CAWSVARETQYF

D: TRBD2
V: TRBV20-1
J: TRBJ2-5
size: few
DNA: TGCAGTGCTAGAGGTTTCGGGCTAGCGGTCCAAGAGACCCAGTACTTC
CDR3: CSARGFGLAVQETQYF

D: -
V: TRBV19
J: TRBJ2-3
size: few
DNA: TGTGCCAGTAGTAGACAGCGACCGAGGGGTTCGGGCACAGATACGCAGTATTTT
CDR3: CASSRQRPRGSGTDTQYF

D: -
V: TRBV7-9
J: TRBJ1-4
size: many
DNA: TGTGCCAGCAGCTTACTCGGACGGGGCAATGAAAAACTGTTTTTT
CDR3: CASSLLGRGNEKLFF

D: -
V: TRBV11-2
J: TRBJ2-5
size: many
DNA: TGTGCCAGCAGCCGGGACCTAGGGGGGACCCAGTACTTC
CDR3: CASSRDLGGTQYF

D: TRBD2
V: TRBV29-1
J: TRBJ2-3
size: many
DNA: TGCAGCGTTTCGACTAGCGGTAGCACAGATACGCAGTATTTT
CDR3: CSVSTSGSTDTQYF

D: TRBD1
V: TRBV20-1
J: TRBJ1-2
size: many
DNA: TGCAGTGCTAGAGATGACAGGGTTACTCGCTATGGCTACACCTTC
CDR3: CSARDDRVTRYGYTF

D: TRBD1
V: TRBV30
J: TRBJ1-4
size: many
DNA: TGTGCCTGGGACAAGGGGGCTAAACTGTTTTTT
CDR3: CAWDKGAKLFF

D: TRBD2
V: TRBV3-1
J: TRBJ2-2
size: many
DNA: TGTGCCAGCAGCCAACCCGGGGGGGGAGAGCTGTTTTTT
CDR3: CASSQPGGGELFF

D: TRBD1
V: TRBV5-1
J: TRBJ2-7
size: many
DNA: TGCGCCAGCAGCACAGAAAGGCCCGGACAGGGGGACGAGCAGTACTTC
CDR3: CASSTERPGQGDEQYF

D: -
V: TRBV27
J: TRBJ2-1
size: few
DNA: TGTGCCAGCAGTTTAATGTCGGGGGGCGTTTCAGGTGAGCAGTTCTTC
CDR3: CASSLMSGGVSGEQFF

D: -
V: TRBV25-1
J: TRBJ1-1
size: many
DNA: TGTGCCAGCAGTGAACGACTAAACACTGAAGCTTTCTTT
CDR3: CASSERLNTEAFF

D: TRBD2
V: TRBV24-1
J: TRBJ2-1
size: many
DNA: TGTGCCACCAGTGATTTGGGGAGGGGCTACAATGAGCAGTTCTTC
CDR3: CATSDLGRGYNEQFF

D: TRBD2
V: TRBV14
J: TRBJ2-1
size: many
DNA: TGTGCCAGCAGCCAAGACGCACTGAGACTAGCGGGGGGGATCAATGAGCAGTTCTTC
CDR3: CASSQDALRLAGGINEQFF

D: -
V: TRBV14
J: TRBJ1-2
size: few
DNA: TGTGCCAGCAGCCAAGTCAGGACCCTCGCCTTAGATGGCTACACCTTC
CDR3: CASSQVRTLALDGYTF

D: TRBD2
V: TRBV19
J: TRBJ2-1
size: -
DNA: TGTGCCAGTAGTAGACTAGCGCCGGGCAACCGGAATGAGCAGTTCTTC
CDR3: CASSRLAPGNRNEQFF

D: -
V: TRBV2
J: TRBJ2-7
size: -
DNA: TGTGCCAGCATCCTCGGCCTAGCGAGCTACGAGCAGTACTTC
CDR3: CASILGLASYEQYF

D: TRBD2
V: TRBV30
J: TRBJ2-1
size: many
DNA: TGTGCCTGGGCCCTCCCTAGCGGGAGATACAATGAGCAGTTCTTC
CDR3: CAWALPSGRYNEQFF

D: -
V: TRBV6-1
J: TRBJ1-2
size: many
DNA: TGTGCCAGCAGTGAGACTAACTATGGCTACACCTTC
CDR3: CASSETNYGYTF

D: -
V: TRBV19
J: TRBJ2-3
size: -
DNA: TGTGCCAGCCAGGACCTCACTGGCACAGATACGCAGTATTTT
CDR3: CASQDLTGTDTQYF

D: -
V: TRBV27
J: TRBJ1-2
size: many
DNA: TGTGCCAGCAGTTTAAAGGGGGGCGGCTACACCTTC
CDR3: CASSLKGGGYTF

D: TRBD2
V: TRBV4-1
J: TRBJ2-2
size: few
DNA: TGCGCCAGCAGCCAAGCTATCACGGGGGGGAACACCGGGGAGCTGTTTTTT
CDR3: CASSQAITGGNTGELFF

D: TRBD1
V: TRBV12-3/TRBV12-4
J: TRBJ1-4
size: many
DNA: TGTGCCAGCACCGACAGGGGAGGCGGTGAAAAACTGTTTTTT
CDR3: CASTDRGGGEKLFF

D: -
V: TRBV6-2/TRBV6-3
J: TRBJ2-7
size: many
DNA: TGTGCCAGCAGTTACCACGGGGGAGAGCAGTACTTC
CDR3: CASSYHGGEQYF

D: -
V: TRBV11-2
J: TRBJ2-7
size: once
DNA: TGTGCCAGCAGCTTACGGGGCAGGGGCATAAGCGAGCAGTACTTC
CDR3: CASSLRGRGISEQYF